This T cell receptor (beta chain) was obtained from a study of post-analysis software for immune sequencing data. Study results and caveats: About 5 TRBV segments (TRBV5-6, TRBV5-1 and TRBV20-1 among them) occurred more frequently in patients than in controls. Multiple sclerosis patients had significantly lower normalized Chao1 diversity than controls.

Unique molecular identifiers were built into the TCR beta cDNA libraries. A single record per CDR3 protein comes from TCRdb applying MiXCR to the PCR reads. Among some 260,000 distinct CDR3 sequences, 30% to 45% were seen once, and the ten largest hold 4.5% to 5.5%. From germline, CDR1 is KGHDR and CDR2 SFDVKD. The CDR3 spans 15 residues. Trimming removed 4 bases from V and 1 base from J, with 12 bases in between. This clonotype was observed at least ten times. What it binds is unknown. This clonotype originated in a girl aged 10 to 17 with multiple sclerosis. The sequenced sample consisted of blood. This chain joins TRBV24-1 and TRBJ2-5; the D gene is possibly TRBD2 (5 bases). CDR3 region: CATSDRTGVQETQYF. Here the CDR3 DNA reads TGTGCCACCAGTGACCGAACCGGGGTCCAAGAGACCCAGTACTTC.